This TCR beta chain emerged from a study of CD8+CD57+ T cells in acquired aplastic anemia. Researchers used genomic DNA as the template to profile TCR beta VDJ and CDR3. TCRdb called the reads again in MiXCR, with one record for every CDR3 protein. The data contain about 150,000 distinct CDR3 sequences, 45% to 55% of them singletons. This clonotype was recorded a few times. V was clipped by 1 base and J by 7 bases, with 13 bases between them. There are 15 residues in the CDR3. Germline CDR1 LNHDA, CDR2 SQIVND (reference sequence). All sequencing subjects had displayed CD8+CD57+ cell expansion on flow cytometry. Diagnosis of severe acquired aplastic anemia applied to all patients.

The chain has TRBV19 and TRBJ2-2; either TRBD1 or TRBD2 may supply D (5 bases each). The sequence came from a human donor with aplastic anemia. The sequenced material came from sorted CD4+, CD8+, or CD8+CD57+ T cells (not recorded which) from PBMCs. The chain's CDR3 is CASSIVGDLGGELFF. The CDR3, as DNA: TGTGCCAGTAGTATAGTGGGGGACCTAGGCGGGGAGCTGTTTTTT.